This T cell receptor beta chain was recovered during a study of PD-L1 blockade in urothelial cancer. Study information: The authors examined blood 3 weeks (second dose) and 6 weeks after treatment start.

Time point indicated: pretreatment peripheral blood. Between 1 and 8 samples, pretreatment and on-treatment, were given by each patient. With 5 bases clipped from V and 4 bases from J, the junction kept 5 bases outside the gene matches. Looked up from germline, CDR1 is MNHEY and CDR2 is SVGAGI. The CDR3 contains 15 residues. PCRs were each spiked with synthetic TCR analog templates. This table comes from immunoSEQ multiplex PCR, and its TCRdb copy is limited to in-frame clones, with some not included. Counted here are about 56,000 clones, about 85% occurring once; the ten biggest clones make up about 15%.

This TCR was recovered from a man in his 70s with urothelial cancer. V gene TRBV6-5 combines with J gene TRBJ2-1; 10 bases are a match to TRBD2. Sequences were derived from PBMCs, sampled around atezolizumab (anti-PD-L1) treatment. CDR3: CASSPTSGYYNEQFF. CDR3 sequence (DNA): TGTGCCAGCAGTCCGACTAGCGGGTATTACAATGAGCAGTTCTTC.